Given below is one T cell receptor beta chain in context. These data come from a study of shared clonotypes between healthy human individuals. V was pared by 2 bases and J by 3 bases, with 7 bases between. CDR1 MGHRA and CDR2 YSYEKL come from the germline V gene. The CDR3 consists of 14 residues. Sequenced by immunoSEQ multiplex PCR; TCRdb stores in-frame clones only, minus some. The data contain about 680,000 clones, roughly nine tenths of them singletons. The naive CD8 fraction comprised CD45RO-negative cells positively selected for CCR7 and excluded terminally differentiated effector memory CD45RA+ cells.

The sequence was collected from a man in his thirties or forties in good health. The V and J genes are TRBV4-1 and TRBJ2-2; D unresolved. The sample taken for sequencing was naive CD8+ T cells sorted from blood. CDR3 sequence: CASSQFAYTGELFF. The CDR3 bases are TGCGCCAGCAGCCAATTCGCGTACACCGGGGAGCTGTTTTTT.